The rows below give T cell receptor beta chains drawn from one sample of a study of blood T cell dynamics during melanoma immunotherapy. The repertoire was sequenced with immunoSEQ multiplex PCR; TCRdb's copy has only in-frame clones and lacks some. The sample comprises approximately 17,000 clones, around nine tenths of which are singletons, and around 7% rests with the top ten. The sequences come from blood, collected from a patient treated with checkpoint blockade. The source of these receptors is a human donor with melanoma. The CDR3 runs from the conserved cysteine through the conserved F or W. The D gene is left open where the match is weak. Size values are once, few and many counts, or a class for expanded clones, and some rows have none.

CDR3 DNA	CDR3 protein	CDR3 length	V gene	D gene	J gene	clone size
TGCAGCGTTGAGTCTCCTGTCATGAACTATGGCTACACCTTC	CSVESPVMNYGYTF	14	TRBV29-1	-	TRBJ1-2	-
TGTGCCAGTAGTAGGTCCTTAAATTCGGGACAGAATCAGCCCCAGCATTTT	CASSRSLNSGQNQPQHF	17	TRBV19	TRBD1	TRBJ1-5	-
TGTGCCAGCAGTTTATCGGACAGTCTAGGAGGCACGCAGTATTTT	CASSLSDSLGGTQYF	15	TRBV28	-	TRBJ2-3	-
TGTGCCTGGAGTGGATTAGGGGGGCACAATCAGCCCCAGCATTTT	CAWSGLGGHNQPQHF	15	TRBV30	-	TRBJ1-5	-
TGTGCCAGTAGCTTCGGGGACATCTCCTACGAGCAGTACTTC	CASSFGDISYEQYF	14	TRBV19	-	TRBJ2-7	-
TGTGCCAGCTCACCGGGACATTTGAACACTGAAGCTTTCTTT	CASSPGHLNTEAFF	14	TRBV18	-	TRBJ1-1	-
TGTGCCTGGAGTGATCTCAAGCGGATGGGCACAGATACGCAGTATTTT	CAWSDLKRMGTDTQYF	16	TRBV30	-	TRBJ2-3	-
TGTGCCAGCAGCCGCAGGACACCGGGACTAGGATTATACGAGCAGTACTTC	CASSRRTPGLGLYEQYF	17	TRBV5-6	TRBD2	TRBJ2-7	-
TGTGCCAGCAGCTGGCCCGGGACAGGGGGCCTTGGCGAGACCCAGTACTTC	CASSWPGTGGLGETQYF	17	TRBV5-4	TRBD1	TRBJ2-5	-
TGTGCCAGCAGTGAATTCTCTAAAGGGAACATTCAGTACTTC	CASSEFSKGNIQYF	14	TRBV6-1	-	TRBJ2-4	-
TGTGCCAGCTCCGCGGGGAGGGGTCAGAATGAGCAGTTCTTC	CASSAGRGQNEQFF	14	TRBV7-3	TRBD2	TRBJ2-1	-
TGTGCCAGCACCATGGGGCTGACTAATGAAAAACTGTTTTTT	CASTMGLTNEKLFF	14	TRBV11-2	-	TRBJ1-4	-
TGTGCCAGCAGCTCGTATCGAGACATTCAGTACTTC	CASSSYRDIQYF	12	TRBV7-2	-	TRBJ2-4	-
TGTGCCAGCAGTCCGATGGACAGGGGCTACGAGCAGTACTTC	CASSPMDRGYEQYF	14	TRBV28	TRBD1	TRBJ2-7	-
TGTGCCAGCAGCTCCACACCCGGGGACGAGCAGTACTTC	CASSSTPGDEQYF	13	TRBV7-8	-	TRBJ2-7	-
TGTGCCAGCAGTGAAGCAGCGGGAGAGGGAAATGAGCAGTTCTTC	CASSEAAGEGNEQFF	15	TRBV6-1	TRBD2	TRBJ2-1	-
TGTGCCAGCAGCCCCGCTGGGGGACTAGCGGGACACAATGAGCAGTTCTTC	CASSPAGGLAGHNEQFF	17	TRBV7-9	TRBD2	TRBJ2-1	-
TGTGCCAGTAGTATCGGGGGGGCCAGCAATCAGCCCCAGCATTTT	CASSIGGASNQPQHF	15	TRBV19	-	TRBJ1-5	-
TGTGCCAGCAGCGGGGGGACTAGCGGGACTTGGGAGCAGTACTTC	CASSGGTSGTWEQYF	15	TRBV9	TRBD2	TRBJ2-7	-
TGTGCCAGTAGTATATACCCCAGAGATGGCTACACCTTC	CASSIYPRDGYTF	13	TRBV19	-	TRBJ1-2	-
TGTGCCAGCAGGGGGATTTACGAGCAGTACTTC	CASRGIYEQYF	11	TRBV2	-	TRBJ2-7	once
TGTGCCAGTAGTATTCTACAGAACACTGAAGCTTTCTTT	CASSILQNTEAFF	13	TRBV19	-	TRBJ1-1	-
TGTGCCAGCAGTTCCGGACAGGGGAGGGGCGAGCAGTTCTTC	CASSSGQGRGEQFF	14	TRBV28	TRBD1	TRBJ2-1	-
TGTGCCAGCAGCGGACAGGGGGGAATCTCCTACGAGCAGTACTTC	CASSGQGGISYEQYF	15	TRBV6-1	TRBD1	TRBJ2-7	-
TGTGCCAGCAGTTTAAGGGGCACGAACACCGGGGAGCTGTTTTTT	CASSLRGTNTGELFF	15	TRBV27	-	TRBJ2-2	-
TGTGCCAGCAGTGGTCGACAGTCCGCGTCCTACGAGCAGTACTTC	CASSGRQSASYEQYF	15	TRBV6-5	-	TRBJ2-7	-
TGTGCCAGCAGTGAAATCTGGGGGGCTGGTGGCTACACCTTC	CASSEIWGAGGYTF	14	TRBV6-1	-	TRBJ1-2	-
TGCGCCAGCAGCCAAGATAAGTTTGGGGGTATCTCTGGAAACACCATATATTTT	CASSQDKFGGISGNTIYF	18	TRBV4-1	-	TRBJ1-3	-
TGTGCCAGCAGCCCCCCGGGACGGACCAACGAGCAGTACTTC	CASSPPGRTNEQYF	14	TRBV7-7	-	TRBJ2-7	-
TGTGCCACCAGCAGAGATCTGAGGGAGAGGCTTGGGGAGCTGTTTTTT	CATSRDLRERLGELFF	16	TRBV15	-	TRBJ2-2	-
TGTGCCAGCAGCGTAGGTTTGGGGGCCAATCAGCCCCAGCATTTT	CASSVGLGANQPQHF	15	TRBV9	-	TRBJ1-5	-
TGTGCCAGCAGTTACTCAGGCGTCGGAGAGACCCAGTACTTC	CASSYSGVGETQYF	14	TRBV6-5	-	TRBJ2-5	-
TGTGCCAGTAGTGCGTTACCGGGACGACTTTCGAACACCGGGGAGCTGTTTTTT	CASSALPGRLSNTGELFF	18	TRBV19	-	TRBJ2-2	-
TGTGCCAGCAGTTTATCCCGGGACTGGCAGCTTGACTATTCCAATGAGCAGTTCTTC	CASSLSRDWQLDYSNEQFF	19	TRBV27	-	TRBJ2-1	-
TGCGCCAGCAGCCAGCACCAGGGTTACGAGCAGTACTTC	CASSQHQGYEQYF	13	TRBV4-3	-	TRBJ2-7	-
TGTGCCAGCAGTAGACACAGGGTAGTGACCCAGTACTTC	CASSRHRVVTQYF	13	TRBV28	-	TRBJ2-5	-
TGTGCCAGCAGCTTAGTGGGTAGCGGGAAGGTGGATACGCAGTATTTT	CASSLVGSGKVDTQYF	16	TRBV7-6	TRBD2	TRBJ2-3	-
TGTGCCAGTAGCCCGGCAGGGCTGAACACTGAAGCTTTCTTT	CASSPAGLNTEAFF	14	TRBV19	-	TRBJ1-1	-
TGTGCCAGCAGTTCCCTTTGGACAGGGATTAGCAATCAGCCCCAGCATTTT	CASSSLWTGISNQPQHF	17	TRBV28	TRBD1	TRBJ1-5	once
TGCAGCGTTGAAAGTCTAGGGGGTTATGGCTACACCTTC	CSVESLGGYGYTF	13	TRBV29-1	-	TRBJ1-2	few
TGTGCCAGCACTACGTGGGGCGCAGCGACCCCTACAACTAATGAAAAACTGTTTTTT	CASTTWGAATPTTNEKLFF	19	TRBV2	-	TRBJ1-4	-
TGTGCCAGCAGCGCGACAGGGGCGATGCGTAATTCACCCCTCCACTTT	CASSATGAMRNSPLHF	16	TRBV9	TRBD1	TRBJ1-6	once
TGTGCCAGCAGCTTATCTGGGACAGGGTACGGAGAGACCCAGTACTTC	CASSLSGTGYGETQYF	16	TRBV7-9	TRBD1	TRBJ2-5	-
TGTGCCAGCTCACCGGCCAGCGCCTTCAACATTCAGTACTTC	CASSPASAFNIQYF	14	TRBV18	-	TRBJ2-4	-
TGTGCCAGCAGCTTTGATCAGGGCGAGCAGTACTTC	CASSFDQGEQYF	12	TRBV7-9	-	TRBJ2-7	-
TGCGCCAGCAGCCGCGGATTTTCTGGGGGCGCTGGGGCTTTCTTT	CASSRGFSGGAGAFF	15	TRBV4-1	-	TRBJ1-1	-
TGTGCCAGCAGCCGAACAGGGTATGAGCAGTTCTTC	CASSRTGYEQFF	12	TRBV11-2	-	TRBJ2-1	few
TGTGCCAGCAATGATTCAGGGGAATCGAAGACTGAAGCTTTCTTT	CASNDSGESKTEAFF	15	TRBV7-9	-	TRBJ1-1	-
TGTGCCAGCACCACAGGGACCTACTACGAGCAGTACTTC	CASTTGTYYEQYF	13	TRBV6-1	-	TRBJ2-7	-
TGTGCCTGGAAAGTTCCGGAGACAGGGGGAGAGACCCAGTACTTC	CAWKVPETGGETQYF	15	TRBV30	TRBD1	TRBJ2-5	-
TGTGCCAGCAGCCCCGGGAGCCCATACGAGCAGTACTTC	CASSPGSPYEQYF	13	TRBV7-6	-	TRBJ2-7	-
TGTGCCAGCTCCCCGTCACGGATCTCCTACGAGCAGTACTTC	CASSPSRISYEQYF	14	TRBV18	-	TRBJ2-7	-
TGTGCCAGCAGCTTGAGTCTGGGTCCAACCTACGAGCAGTACTTC	CASSLSLGPTYEQYF	15	TRBV5-6	-	TRBJ2-7	-
TGTGCCAGCAGCTCGTGGAGAGAGAGGGAGCAGTTCTTC	CASSSWREREQFF	13	TRBV7-2	-	TRBJ2-1	-